The rows below give T cell receptor beta chains drawn from one sample of a study of CD4 T cells in relation to SARS-CoV-2 and coronaviruses. TCRdb's copy holds only in-frame clones and misses some; the assay was immunoSEQ multiplex PCR. The sample consists of over 15,000 clones, about 84% of them appearing once. Their antigen targets remain unknown. Sequenced input: CD4+ T cells from PBMCs, cultured in vitro. These receptors were collected from a human donor in good health. Both conserved end residues are part of each CDR3. The D gene is left open where the match is weak. Expanded clones are given a class, and other clones once, few, many or no size at all.

v_gene	j_gene	abundance	d_gene	CDR3nt	CDR3aa
TRBV9	TRBJ2-3	.	.	TGTGCCAGCAGCGTAGGGCGGTTAGCGGGCACAGATACGCAGTATTTT	CASSVGRLAGTDTQYF
TRBV30	TRBJ1-2	.	.	TGTGCCTGGAGTAATCCTTGGGGACCCAACTATGGCTACACCTTC	CAWSNPWGPNYGYTF
TRBV7-2	TRBJ2-2	few	.	TGTGCCAGCAGCTTAGATTACGGGGAGCTGTTTTTT	CASSLDYGELFF
TRBV29-1	TRBJ1-4	.	.	TGCAGCGTTAGAGAGCCGGGGGGCGGAGAAAAACTGTTTTTT	CSVREPGGGEKLFF
TRBV15	TRBJ2-1	once	.	TGTGCCACCAGCAGGGATGGGACGCAATACAATGAGCAGTTCTTC	CATSRDGTQYNEQFF
TRBV7-9	TRBJ2-7	.	TRBD1	TGTGCCAGCAGCCATCTATCCGGGACAGGGAGTTCCTACGAGCAGTACTTC	CASSHLSGTGSSYEQYF
TRBV7-8	TRBJ2-5	.	TRBD2	TGTGCCAGCAGCGATAGGACTAGCGGGAGTTATCAAGAGACCCAGTACTTC	CASSDRTSGSYQETQYF
TRBV11-2	TRBJ2-1	.	.	TGTGCCAGCAGCTTGGAACCGGGACCTCTGAATGAGCAGTTCTTC	CASSLEPGPLNEQFF
TRBV5-5	TRBJ2-3	.	.	TGTGCCACCACGCCGGGACGCACGAGCGACGGTACGCAGTATTTT	CATTPGRTSDGTQYF
TRBV19	TRBJ2-3	.	.	TGTGCCAGTAGTATCGGGCTCCGCGGGTCAGATACGCAGTATTTT	CASSIGLRGSDTQYF
TRBV5-1	TRBJ2-2	.	.	TGCGCCAGCAGCGGTACCGGGGAGCTGTTTTTT	CASSGTGELFF
TRBV21-1	TRBJ1-5	.	.	TGTGCCAGCAGCAAAGAACTCCGGGACAGGGAGCCCCATCAGCCCCAGCATTTT	CASSKELRDREPHQPQHF
TRBV5-1	TRBJ2-5	.	.	TGCGCCAGCAGCGCCCTTCAAATCAAAGAGACCCAGTACTTC	CASSALQIKETQYF
TRBV5-1	TRBJ2-3	.	.	TGCGCCAGCAGCTTGGGGCGGGGTGGCACAGATACGCAGTATTTT	CASSLGRGGTDTQYF
TRBV12-5	TRBJ2-2	.	.	TGTGCTAGTGGTTCGACAGTAAACACCGGGGAGCTGTTTTTT	CASGSTVNTGELFF
TRBV24-1	TRBJ2-3	.	TRBD2	TGTGCCACCAGTGATATGGCTAGCGGGGCCAGCACAGATACGCAGTATTTT	CATSDMASGASTDTQYF
TRBV5-1	TRBJ2-7	.	TRBD1	TGCGCCAGCAGCCGAATGGACAGGGGCCTCTACGAGCAGTACTTC	CASSRMDRGLYEQYF
TRBV2	TRBJ1-4	.	.	TGTGCCAGCAGTGTACTGGAGACCTCTAAACTGTTTTTT	CASSVLETSKLFF
TRBV10-1	TRBJ1-1	.	.	TGCGCCAGCAGTGAGGCGGCGAACACTGAAGCTTTCTTT	CASSEAANTEAFF
TRBV29-1	TRBJ2-1	.	TRBD1	TGCAGCGTTGAAATCCCGGGACAGAGCTACAATGAGCAGTTCTTC	CSVEIPGQSYNEQFF